This T cell receptor beta chain was captured in a study of blood T cell repertoires in COVID-19. On the study more broadly: T cells, B-cell-depleted T cells, or PBMCs supplied cDNA or gDNA.

The study recruited people aged about 18 to 90 years across roughly 25 US areas. Cohorts were assigned according to the clinical history that participants reported. Original processing notes: Estimated nucleated cell counts came from reference gene primer amplification. Sequencing was performed with immunoSEQ multiplex PCR; in TCRdb, only in-frame clones are kept and a portion is missing. The V and J calls and clone size come from that table; D and trimming were worked out from the DNA. The data contain fewer than 250,000 clones, roughly 88% of them singletons. The V and J ends lost 4 bases and 3 bases, in that order; junction bases with no gene match: 8. The CDR3 has 16 residues. Germline CDR1 MNHEY, CDR2 SVGAGI.

Sequencing was carried out using PBMCs or T cells enriched from blood (not recorded which). The receptor was derived from a woman between 50 and 59 years old who had recovered from COVID-19. The chain couples TRBV6-5 to TRBJ2-1; 8 bases line up with TRBD1. This chain's CDR3 is CASSSARQGSYNEQFF. The CDR3, as DNA: TGTGCCAGCAGTTCCGCCCGACAGGGGAGCTACAATGAGCAGTTCTTC.